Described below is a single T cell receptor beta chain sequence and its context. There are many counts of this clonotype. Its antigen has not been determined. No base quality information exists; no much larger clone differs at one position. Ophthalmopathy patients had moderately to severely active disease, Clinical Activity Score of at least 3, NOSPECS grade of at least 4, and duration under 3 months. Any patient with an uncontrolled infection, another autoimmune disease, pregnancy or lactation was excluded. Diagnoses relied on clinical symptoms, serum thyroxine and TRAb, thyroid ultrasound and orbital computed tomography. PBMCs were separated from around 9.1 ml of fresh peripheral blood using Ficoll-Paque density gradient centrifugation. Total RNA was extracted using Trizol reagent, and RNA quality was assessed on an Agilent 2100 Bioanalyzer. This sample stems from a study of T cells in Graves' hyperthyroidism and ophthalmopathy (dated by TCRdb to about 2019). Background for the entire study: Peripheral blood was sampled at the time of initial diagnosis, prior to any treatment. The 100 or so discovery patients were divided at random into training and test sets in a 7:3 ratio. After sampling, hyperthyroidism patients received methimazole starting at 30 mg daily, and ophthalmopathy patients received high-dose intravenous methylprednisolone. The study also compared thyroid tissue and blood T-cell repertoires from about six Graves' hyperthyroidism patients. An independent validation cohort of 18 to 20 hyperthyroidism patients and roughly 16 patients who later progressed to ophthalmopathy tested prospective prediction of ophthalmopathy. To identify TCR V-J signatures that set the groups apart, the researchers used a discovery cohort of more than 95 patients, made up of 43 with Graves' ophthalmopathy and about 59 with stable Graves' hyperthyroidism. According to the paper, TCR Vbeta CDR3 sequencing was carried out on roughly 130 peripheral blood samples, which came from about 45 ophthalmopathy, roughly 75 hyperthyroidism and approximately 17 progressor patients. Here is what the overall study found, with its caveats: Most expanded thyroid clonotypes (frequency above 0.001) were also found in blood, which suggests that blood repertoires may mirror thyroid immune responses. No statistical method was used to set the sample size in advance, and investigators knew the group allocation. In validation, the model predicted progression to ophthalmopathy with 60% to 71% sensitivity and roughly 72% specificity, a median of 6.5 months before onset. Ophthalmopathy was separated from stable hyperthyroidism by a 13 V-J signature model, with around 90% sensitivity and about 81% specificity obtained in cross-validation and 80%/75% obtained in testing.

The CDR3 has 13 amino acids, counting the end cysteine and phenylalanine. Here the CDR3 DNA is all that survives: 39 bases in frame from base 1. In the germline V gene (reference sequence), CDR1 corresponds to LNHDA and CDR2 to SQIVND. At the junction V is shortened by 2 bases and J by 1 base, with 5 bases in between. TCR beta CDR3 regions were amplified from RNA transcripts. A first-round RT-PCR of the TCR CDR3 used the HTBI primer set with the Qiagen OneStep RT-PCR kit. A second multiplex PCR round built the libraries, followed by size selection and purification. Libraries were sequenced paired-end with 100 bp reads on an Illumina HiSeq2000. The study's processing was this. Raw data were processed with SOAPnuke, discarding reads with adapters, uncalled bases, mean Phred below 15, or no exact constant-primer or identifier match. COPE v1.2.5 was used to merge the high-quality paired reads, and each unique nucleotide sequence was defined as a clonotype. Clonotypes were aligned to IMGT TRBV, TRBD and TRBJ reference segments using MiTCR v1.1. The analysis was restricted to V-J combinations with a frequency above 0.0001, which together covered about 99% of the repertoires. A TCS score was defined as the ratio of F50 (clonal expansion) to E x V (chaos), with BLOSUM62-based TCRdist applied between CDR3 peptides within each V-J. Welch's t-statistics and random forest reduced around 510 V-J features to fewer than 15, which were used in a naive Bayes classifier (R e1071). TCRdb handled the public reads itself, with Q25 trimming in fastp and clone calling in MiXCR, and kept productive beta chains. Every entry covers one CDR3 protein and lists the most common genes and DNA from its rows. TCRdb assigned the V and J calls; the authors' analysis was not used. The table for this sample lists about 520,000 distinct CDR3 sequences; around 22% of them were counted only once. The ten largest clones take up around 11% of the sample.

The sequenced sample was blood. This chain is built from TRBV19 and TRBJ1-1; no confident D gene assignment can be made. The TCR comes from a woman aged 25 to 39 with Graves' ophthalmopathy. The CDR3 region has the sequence CASSIRTNTEAFF. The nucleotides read TGTGCCAGTAGTATAAGAACGAACACTGAAGCTTTCTTT.